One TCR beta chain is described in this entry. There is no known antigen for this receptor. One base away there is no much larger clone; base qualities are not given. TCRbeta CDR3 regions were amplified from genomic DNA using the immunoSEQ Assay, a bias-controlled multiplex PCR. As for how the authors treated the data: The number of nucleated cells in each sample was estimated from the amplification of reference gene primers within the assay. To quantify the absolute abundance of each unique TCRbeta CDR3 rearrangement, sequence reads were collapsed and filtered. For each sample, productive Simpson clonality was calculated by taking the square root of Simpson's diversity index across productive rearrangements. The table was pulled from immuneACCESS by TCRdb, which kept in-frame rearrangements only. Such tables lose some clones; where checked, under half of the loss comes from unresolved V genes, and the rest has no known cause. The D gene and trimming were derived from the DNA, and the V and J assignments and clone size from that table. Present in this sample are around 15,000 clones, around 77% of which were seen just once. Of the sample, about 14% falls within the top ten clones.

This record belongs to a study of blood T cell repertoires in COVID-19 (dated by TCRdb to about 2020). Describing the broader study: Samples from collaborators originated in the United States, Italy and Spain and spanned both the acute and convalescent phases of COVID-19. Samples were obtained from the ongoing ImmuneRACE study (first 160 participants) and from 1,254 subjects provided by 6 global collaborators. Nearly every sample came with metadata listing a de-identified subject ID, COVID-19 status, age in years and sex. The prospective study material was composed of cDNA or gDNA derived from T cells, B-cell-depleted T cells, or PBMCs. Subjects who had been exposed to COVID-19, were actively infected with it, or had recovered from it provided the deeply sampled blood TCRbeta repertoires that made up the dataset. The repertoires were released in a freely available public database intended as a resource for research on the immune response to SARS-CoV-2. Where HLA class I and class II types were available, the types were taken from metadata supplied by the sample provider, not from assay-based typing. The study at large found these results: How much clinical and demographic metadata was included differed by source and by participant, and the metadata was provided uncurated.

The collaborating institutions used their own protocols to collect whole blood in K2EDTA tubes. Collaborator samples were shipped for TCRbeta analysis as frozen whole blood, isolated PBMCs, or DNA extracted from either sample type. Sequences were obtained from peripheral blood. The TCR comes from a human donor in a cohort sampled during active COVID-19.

This receptor carries the CDR3 CASSLSSGTSSAEQYF. DNA sequence: TGTGCCAGCAGCCTCTCCTCCGGGACTAGTTCGGCCGAGCAGTACTTC. The receptor chain draws on TRBV7-2 and TRBJ2-7; 8 bases in between match TRBD2. For this chain, trimming is 5 bases at the V end and 6 bases at the J end, and the number of junction bases without a gene match is 15. From cysteine to phenylalanine, the CDR3 is 16 amino acids long. Only the CDR3 region is kept as DNA, spanning 48 bases read in frame from base 1. Reading the germline V gene gives CDR1 SGHTA and CDR2 FQGNSA.